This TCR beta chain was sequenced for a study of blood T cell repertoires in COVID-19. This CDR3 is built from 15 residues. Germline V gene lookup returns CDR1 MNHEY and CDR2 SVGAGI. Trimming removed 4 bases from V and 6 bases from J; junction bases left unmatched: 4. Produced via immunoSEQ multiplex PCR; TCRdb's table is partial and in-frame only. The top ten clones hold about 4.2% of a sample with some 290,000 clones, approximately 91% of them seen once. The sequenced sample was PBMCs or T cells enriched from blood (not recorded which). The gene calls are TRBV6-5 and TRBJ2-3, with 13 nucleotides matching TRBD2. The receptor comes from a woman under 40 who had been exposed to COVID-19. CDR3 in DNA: TGTGCCAGCAGTTTACTAGCGGGGGGGATGGATACGCAGTATTTT. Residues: CASSLLAGGMDTQYF.